Below are 13 T cell receptor beta chains sequenced from a single sample in a study of CD8 T cells in Susac syndrome. Random hexamers served to reverse transcribe about 0.5 to 1 ug RNA. TCRdb independently ran MiXCR on the immunoSEQ multiplex PCR reads; one entry per CDR3 protein. The data contain under 200,000 distinct CDR3 sequences, 85% to 95% of them singletons. The material sequenced was CD4+ T cells from PBMCs. The receptor set was obtained from a human donor in good health.

The CDR3 coding sequence is TGTGCCAGCAGCACTCGGGAGGGGGCATACACCGGGGAGCTGTTTTTT. Translation: CASSTREGAYTGELFF. The chain employs TRBV11-1 and TRBJ2-2; a weak D match, TRBD2 (8 bases). Germline CDR1 reads SGHAT; CDR2 reads FQDESV (reference sequence). The V end was cut by 5 bases, the J end by 3 bases, with 16 bases between. This CDR3 has 16 residues.

CDR3 amino acids: CASSQGPVQALHF. CDR3 DNA sequence: TGTGCCAGCAGCCAAGGGCCAGTTCAGGCCCTCCACTTT. The J gene is TRBJ1-6, the V gene TRBV3-1; no clear D. Deletions cut 1 base from V and 14 bases from J, with 12 bases between. The CDR3 has 13 amino acids. Germline values: CDR1 LGHDT, CDR2 YNNKEL (reference sequence).

As concerns this clonotype: The junction does not match germline at one end; this may be a read error. The chain employs TRBV20-1 and TRBJ2-5; 8 bases are shared with TRBD1. The CDR3 sequence is 13 residues long. The germline gives CDR1 DFQATT, CDR2 SNEGSKA (reference sequence). The chain's CDR3 is CSARGQGGETQYF. The CDR3 bases are TGCAGTGCCAGAGGACAGGGCGGCGAGACCCAGTACTTC.

The V call is TRBV28, the J call TRBJ1-2, with 7 bases identical to TRBD1. The CDR3 totals 13 residues. The V and J ends lost 6 bases and 4 bases, in that order; junction bases with no gene match: 5. From germline, CDR1 is MDHEN and CDR2 SYDVKM. The CDR3 nucleotides are TGTGCCAGCAGCCGACAGGGTTTCTATGGCTACACCTTC. Its protein product is CASSRQGFYGYTF.

The V and J genes are TRBV29-1 and TRBJ1-1; D uncertain. This CDR3 is 12 amino acids long. Germline loops: CDR1 SQVTM, CDR2 ANQGSEA. Trimming shortened V by 0 bases and J by 3 bases, and 5 bases separated the two germline ends. In nucleotides, the CDR3 is TGCAGCGTTGAAGATCGGTACACTGAAGCTTTCTTT. Encoded protein: CSVEDRYTEAFF.

The chain recombines TRBV20-1 with TRBJ2-1; 7 bases agree with TRBD2. Germline loops: CDR1 DFQATT, CDR2 SNEGSKA (reference sequence). The trim removed 1 base at V and 2 bases at J, leaving 2 bases unmatched. The CDR3 extends over 14 amino acids. This chain's CDR3 is CSARALAAYNEQFF. CDR3 DNA sequence: TGCAGTGCTAGAGCGCTAGCGGCCTACAATGAGCAGTTCTTC.

In this sample, this clonotype turned up once. This chain joins TRBV20-1 and TRBJ1-1; no definite D call. V was clipped by 6 bases and J by 0 bases, with 17 bases between them. CDR1 and CDR2 from the germline V gene are DFQATT and SNEGSKA (reference sequence). The length of the CDR3 is 15 residues. The CDR3 loop is CSALVAGGMNTEAFF. The DNA of the CDR3 is TGCAGTGCCTTGGTCGCCGGAGGCATGAACACTGAAGCTTTCTTT.

V and J are TRBV20-1 and TRBJ2-2, with D maybe TRBD2 (6 bases). Trimming removed 3 bases at V and 4 bases at J, with 12 bases between. CDR3 size: 14 residues. Germline values: CDR1 DFQATT, CDR2 SNEGSKA (reference sequence). The CDR3 nucleotides are TGCAGTGCTAGGTTGGGGGGAGTCACCGGGGAGCTGTTTTTT. It specifies CSARLGGVTGELFF.

The chain links TRBV29-1 to TRBJ2-1; a weak D match, TRBD1 (6 bases). Germline V gives CDR1 SQVTM, CDR2 ANQGSEA. Trimming removed 1 base at V and 10 bases at J, with 8 bases between. The CDR3 has 11 residues. For the CDR3, the DNA is TGCAGCGTTGAAGGTGGACAGGAGCAGTTCTTC. Its translation: CSVEGGQEQFF.

This clonotype was seen only once. The CDR3 loop reads CASSQDVATDTQYF. CDR3 in DNA: TGTGCCAGCAGCCAAGATGTGGCCACAGATACGCAGTATTTT. The chain combines TRBV3-1 with TRBJ2-3; D uncertain. Trimming removed 0 bases from V and 2 bases from J, with 6 bases in between. The CDR3 contains 14 residues. Germline V lookup: CDR1 LGHDT, CDR2 YNNKEL (reference sequence).

The chain has TRBV18 and TRBJ2-4; D is undetermined. From germline, CDR1 is KGHSH and CDR2 LQKENI. V lost 0 bases and J lost 2, with 8 bases in between. The CDR3 covers 15 residues. CDR3 in DNA: TGTGCCAGCTCACCACCGACTGAGCCCAAAAACATTCAGTACTTC. Amino acid sequence: CASSPPTEPKNIQYF.

The genes are TRBV20-1 and TRBJ1-1; no clear D. The CDR3 runs 11 residues. CDR1 DFQATT and CDR2 SNEGSKA come from the germline V gene (reference sequence). In DNA form, the CDR3 reads TGCAGAGGGAGTACGAACACTGAAGCTTTCTTT. This translates into CRGSTNTEAFF.

The chain uses TRBV30 and TRBJ1-5; D call uncertain. The V gene's germline CDR1 is GTSNPN and CDR2 SVGIG (reference sequence). This CDR3 has 13 amino acids. Trimming removed 4 bases from V and 5 bases from J, with 12 bases in between. The CDR3 loop reads CAWNPRSDQPQHF. The CDR3 coding sequence is TGTGCCTGGAACCCGAGGTCGGATCAGCCCCAGCATTTT.